This TCR beta chain was profiled in a study of T cells after yellow fever vaccination (dated by TCRdb to between 2019 and 2020). About the full investigation: Libraries from fractions with low cell numbers were prepared with the SMART-Seq v4 Ultra Low Input RNA kit. Two healthy male donors, one aged 18 to 30 and one aged 30 to 40 years, made up the cohort. Bulk TCR alpha and beta repertoires were sequenced longitudinally to track T-cell clones before and after primary and booster YFV17D yellow fever vaccination. Bulk PBMC replicates and cell subsets were isolated from blood drawn at multiple timepoints before and after both primary and secondary immunization.

This clonotype was counted ten times or more. Its antigen is not yet known. A read error may produce the germline difference seen at one junction end. Broader findings and caveats from the paper: A small share of clonotypes was detected in both CD4 and CD8 compartments, with the overlap likely arising from convergent recombination. The secondary T-cell response was weaker than the primary response but faster, peaking on day 5 instead of day 15. FACS-sorted repertoires could contain abundant contaminating clonotypes from the bulk population, so computational filtering was required. Most clones expanded after primary vaccination were re-detected after the booster (96% of CD4 and approximately 88% of CD8), suggesting broad memory maintenance. Only two donors were included in the study, so the extent to which the findings can be generalized is limited.

The sample's treatment or condition label, decoded: live attenuated yellow fever vaccine strain. At each blood-draw timepoint, two biological replicates of bulk PBMCs were obtained. PBMCs were isolated from peripheral blood using a standard Ficoll-Paque protocol. TriZol was used to extract RNA from bulk PBMCs, CD4 and CD8 fractions, and dextramer-positive and dextramer-negative fractions. TCR cDNA was synthesized by 5'RACE template switching, which introduced a universal primer site and unique molecular identifiers. cDNA synthesis was primed from both the TCR alpha and TCR beta constant segments. Library amplification involved two PCR steps, and the second step added sample barcodes and sequencing adapters. Libraries were sequenced on Illumina HiSeq 2500 (2x100 bp) or NovaSeq (2x150 bp). The published analysis was carried out like this. Demultiplexing of reads and collapsing into UMI consensus sequences were performed with MIGEC, and V(D)J alignment was carried out with MiXCR. Clonotypes responding to the vaccine were identified with edgeR on replicate PBMC samples, with the criteria of FDR below 0.01 and a log2 fold change above 5 up to day 15. Each bulk clonotype received a CD4 or CD8 identity based on whether the sequenced CD4 or CD8 repertoire contained that clonotype at higher abundance. In-frame beta chains were kept once TCRdb had trimmed the public reads at Q25 with fastp and called clones with MiXCR. Rows are combined by CDR3 protein, so each entry shows the most common genes and DNA. The V and J calls come from TCRdb's annotation, not from the publication. In all, the sample holds about 500,000 distinct CDR3 sequences, and about a sixth of those were seen once. Of the sample, 17% is held by the ten largest clones.

Here the sequenced sample was PBMCs, taken roughly 5 days after the first yellow fever vaccination. The receptor was derived from a man younger than 35 who received the YFV17D yellow fever vaccine.

The CDR3 protein is CATSGQVYDYTF. The nucleotide sequence is given as TGTGCCACCTCGGGGCAGGTCTATGACTACACCTTC. The rearranged segments are TRBV7-2 and TRBJ1-2, and the D gene may be TRBD1, 5 bases matching. The cysteine opens and the phenylalanine closes a CDR3 of 12 amino acids. The retained sequence is limited to the CDR3, 36 bases, with the frame set at the first base. CDR1 and CDR2, per the germline V gene, are SGHTA and FQGNSA.